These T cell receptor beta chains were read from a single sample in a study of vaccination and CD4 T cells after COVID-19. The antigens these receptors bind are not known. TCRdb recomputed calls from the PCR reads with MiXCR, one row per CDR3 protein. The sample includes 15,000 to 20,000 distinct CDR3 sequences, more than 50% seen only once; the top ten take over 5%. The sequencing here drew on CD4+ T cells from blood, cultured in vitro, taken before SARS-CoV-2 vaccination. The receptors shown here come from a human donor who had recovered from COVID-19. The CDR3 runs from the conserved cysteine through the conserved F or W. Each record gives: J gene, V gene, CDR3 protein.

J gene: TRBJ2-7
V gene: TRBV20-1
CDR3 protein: CSASLVQTSGRGEQYF

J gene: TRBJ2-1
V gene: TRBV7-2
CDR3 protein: CASSLVRDNEQFF

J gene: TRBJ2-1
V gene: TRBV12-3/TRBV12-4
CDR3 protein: CASSLTSGNNEQFF

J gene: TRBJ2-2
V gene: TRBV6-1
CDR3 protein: CASKVEAQATGELFF

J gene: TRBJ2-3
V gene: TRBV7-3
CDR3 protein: CASSLLSADTQYF

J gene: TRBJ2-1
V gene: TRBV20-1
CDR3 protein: CSVMDRGRGEQFF

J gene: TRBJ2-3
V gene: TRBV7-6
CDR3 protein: CASSALSTDTQYF

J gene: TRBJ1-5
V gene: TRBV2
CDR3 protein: CASSEAVPSSSNQPQHF

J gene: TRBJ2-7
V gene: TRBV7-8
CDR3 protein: CASSLARTDYEQYF

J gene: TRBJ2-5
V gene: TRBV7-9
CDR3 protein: CASSLRAGGYQETQYF

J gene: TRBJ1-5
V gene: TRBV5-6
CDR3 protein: CASSLGGRGNQPQHF

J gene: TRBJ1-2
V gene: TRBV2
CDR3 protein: CASSYPGQGDFLLGYTF

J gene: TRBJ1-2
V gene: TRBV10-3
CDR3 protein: CAIAPGQGGGYTF

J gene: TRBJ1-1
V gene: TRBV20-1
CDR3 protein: CSANRGLNTEAFF

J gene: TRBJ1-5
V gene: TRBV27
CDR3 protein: CASSPDSSNQPQHF

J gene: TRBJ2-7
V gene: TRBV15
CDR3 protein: CATSRDRTGADEQYF

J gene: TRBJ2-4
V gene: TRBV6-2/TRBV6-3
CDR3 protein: CASSYPGEAKNIQYF

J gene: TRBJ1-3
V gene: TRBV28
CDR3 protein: CASSRPGQGHSGNTIYF

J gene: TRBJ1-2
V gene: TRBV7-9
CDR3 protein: CASSSGVYGYTF

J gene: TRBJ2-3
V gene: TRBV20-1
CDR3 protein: CSAWGGGTSGRMGTDTQYF

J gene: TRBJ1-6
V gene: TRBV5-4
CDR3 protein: CASSSRMGGYNSPLHF

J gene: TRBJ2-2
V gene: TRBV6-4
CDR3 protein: CASSSGNTGELFF

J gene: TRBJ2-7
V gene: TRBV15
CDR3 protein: CATSRTFPPVYEQYF

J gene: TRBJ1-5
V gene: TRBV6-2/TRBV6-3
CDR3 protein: CASKDGNRPQHF

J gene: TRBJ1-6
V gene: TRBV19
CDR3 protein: CASRSGLNNSPLHF

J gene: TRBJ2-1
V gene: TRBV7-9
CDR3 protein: CASRAGNNEQFF

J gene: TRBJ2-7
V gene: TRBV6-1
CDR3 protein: CASRRLAGGYEQYF

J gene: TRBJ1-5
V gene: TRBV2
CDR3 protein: CATGTGTSNQPQHF

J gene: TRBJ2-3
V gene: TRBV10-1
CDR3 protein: CASSENTDTQYF

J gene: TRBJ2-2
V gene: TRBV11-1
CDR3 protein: CASSLRPGSDTGELFF

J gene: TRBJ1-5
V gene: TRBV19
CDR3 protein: CASSGASNQPQHF

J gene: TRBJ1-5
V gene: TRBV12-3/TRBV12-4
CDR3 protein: CASSLRQRNQPQHF

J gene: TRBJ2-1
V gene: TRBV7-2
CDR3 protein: CASSHFPGLAENEQFF

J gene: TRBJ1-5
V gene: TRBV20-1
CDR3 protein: CSAKGGQGVGQPQHF

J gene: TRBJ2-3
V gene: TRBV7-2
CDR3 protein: CASSTRSGRTDTQYF

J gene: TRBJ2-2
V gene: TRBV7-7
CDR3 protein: CASSPGRSGELFF

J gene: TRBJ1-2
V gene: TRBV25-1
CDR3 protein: CASSESGRYGYTF

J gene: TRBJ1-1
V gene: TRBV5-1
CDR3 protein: CASSLKNTEAFF

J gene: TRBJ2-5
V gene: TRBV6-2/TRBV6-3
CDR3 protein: CATLDRRPGRETQYF

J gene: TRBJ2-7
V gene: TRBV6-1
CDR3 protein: CASRSLNYEQYF

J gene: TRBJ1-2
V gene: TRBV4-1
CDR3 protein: CASSQVPGDYGYTF

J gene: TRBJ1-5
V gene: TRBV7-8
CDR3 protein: CASSPLGQVHQPQHF

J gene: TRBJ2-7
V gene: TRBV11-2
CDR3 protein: CASSPLRRTAESGQYF

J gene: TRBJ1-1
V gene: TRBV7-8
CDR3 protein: CASNRQWDTEAFF

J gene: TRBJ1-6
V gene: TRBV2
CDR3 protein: CASSGAPNSPLHF

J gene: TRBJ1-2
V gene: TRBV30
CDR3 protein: CAWRQGLFSYGYTF

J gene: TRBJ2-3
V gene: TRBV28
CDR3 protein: CASSPLAVCF

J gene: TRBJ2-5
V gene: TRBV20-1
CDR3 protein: CSARVGTEETQYF

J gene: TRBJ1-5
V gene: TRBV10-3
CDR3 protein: CAITLANQPQHF